The 18 T cell receptor beta chains given below trace back to one sample, sequenced in a study of glioma-infiltrating T cells. Using RNA template, CDR3s of TCR alpha and beta were amplified with iRepertoire arm-PCR. Using its own MiXCR run on the multiplex PCR reads, TCRdb lists one record per CDR3 protein. Here the sample spans over 130,000 distinct CDR3 sequences, 35% to 50% being singletons. Sequenced material: glioma tissue, nonneoplastic brain tissue, or PBMCs (not recorded which). The receptor source for this set is a human donor with low-grade glioma or glioblastoma, undergoing nonglioma brain surgery, or in good health (not recorded which).

This clonotype was observed a single time. This rearrangement joins TRBV2 to TRBJ2-1; weak D call: TRBD2 (6 bases). The germline V gene encodes CDR1 SNHLY and CDR2 FYNNEI. With 7 bases removed from V and 8 bases from J, the gap between germline ends came to 12 bases. The CDR3 loop spans 12 amino acids. The CDR3 reads CASNRLVDEQFF. In nucleotides, the CDR3 is TGTGCCAGCAACCGACTAGTCGATGAGCAGTTCTTC.

The V and J genes are TRBV7-9 and TRBJ1-1; D may be TRBD1 (5 bases). Germline V gene data show CDR1 as SEHNR and CDR2 as FQNEAQ (reference sequence). Trimming removed 5 bases from V and 4 bases from J, with 14 bases in between. The CDR3 is made up of 14 amino acids. The DNA for the CDR3 is TGTGCCAGCAGCCGACTGGCTGGGGGCACTGAAGCTTTCTTT. This translates into CASSRLAGGTEAFF.

This clonotype has more than one count but fewer than ten. The rearrangement uses TRBV28 and TRBJ2-2; the match to TRBD2 covers 8 bases. Trimming removed 7 bases from V and 5 bases from J; junction bases left unmatched: 3. Germline assignment: CDR1 MDHEN and CDR2 SYDVKM. This CDR3 spans 13 amino acids. The CDR3 coding sequence is TGTGCCAGCAAGACGGGAGGGACCGGGGAGCTGTTTTTT. Translated: CASKTGGTGELFF.

This clonotype came up a few times. The V call is TRBV28, the J call TRBJ1-2; D uncertain. V was clipped by 4 bases and J by 5 bases, with 8 bases between them. The germline CDR1 and CDR2 sequences are MDHEN and SYDVKM. This CDR3 is 12 amino acids long. CDR3 sequence reads: CASSSPGYGYTF. DNA for the CDR3: TGTGCCAGCAGTTCGCCGGGGTATGGCTACACCTTC.

The CDR3 DNA reads as TGTGCCAGCAGTGATGGGCAGGGGGCCAACGAGCAGTACTTC. Translation: CASSDGQGANEQYF. The chain recombines TRBV27 with TRBJ2-7; 8 bases fit TRBD1. Germline-derived CDR1 and CDR2 are MNHEY and SMNVEV (reference sequence). The ends lost 5 bases at V and 5 bases at J; junction bases unmatched: 8. The CDR3 extends over 14 amino acids.

Concerning this clonotype itself: The junction differs from germline at one of its ends, possibly a read error. This chain joins TRBV4-3 and TRBJ2-3, with D possibly matching TRBD2 (6 bases). Germline V gene sequence: CDR1 LGHNA, CDR2 YSLEER. There are 15 residues in the CDR3. CDR3 nucleotides: TGCGCCAGCAGCCAAGATGGAGGGTTTGCAGATACGCGGTATTTT. It translates to CASSQDGGFADTRYF.

The chain combines TRBV28 with TRBJ2-5; D remains ambiguous. Germline V gene lookup returns CDR1 MDHEN and CDR2 SYDVKM. The CDR3 is 12 amino acids. Deletions cut 6 bases from V and 4 bases from J, with 9 bases between. CDR3 in DNA: TGTGCCAGCAGCCCGGCTATAGAGACCCAGTACTTC. This encodes CASSPAIETQYF.

In the case of this clonotype: One junction end disagrees with the germline gene, perhaps due to a read error. The chain uses TRBV3-1 and TRBJ1-2; no reliable D call. Germline V gene lookup returns CDR1 LGHDT and CDR2 YNNKEL (reference sequence). The CDR3 sequence is 16 residues long. The CDR3 region has the DNA TGTGACAGCAGCCAAGAAGTGGCACAGTCAAGCACCGGCTACACCTTC. It encodes CDSSQEVAQSSTGYTF.

This clonotype is a singleton in its sample. The gene calls are TRBV12-3 or TRBV12-4 and TRBJ1-5; a possible D gene is TRBD1 (5 bases). Trimming cost V 3 bases and J 6 bases, with 9 bases left between them. The CDR3 runs 13 residues. CDR3 sequence: CASSLGGAQPQHF. The CDR3 DNA follows: TGTGCCAGCAGTTTGGGAGGGGCTCAGCCCCAGCATTTT.

The chain links TRBV2 to TRBJ1-2; D perhaps matches TRBD1 (5 bases). The CDR3 extends over 13 amino acids. Germline V gives CDR1 SNHLY, CDR2 FYNNEI. V lost 4 bases and J lost 0, with 6 bases in between. CDR3 amino acids: CASSGGANYGYTF. CDR3 in DNA: TGTGCCAGCAGTGGGGGGGCTAACTATGGCTACACCTTC.

This clonotype was counted a single time. This chain connects TRBV28 to TRBJ2-2; 7 bases align to TRBD2. Trimming at V came to 7 bases and at J to 0 bases, leaving 8 bases not matched to a gene. Germline V gene data show CDR1 as MDHEN and CDR2 as SYDVKM. This CDR3 region has 16 residues. The CDR3 sequence is CASNPSGYSNTGELFF. In DNA form, the CDR3 reads TGTGCCAGCAATCCTAGCGGATATTCGAACACCGGGGAGCTGTTTTTT.

The rearrangement links TRBV6-6 to TRBJ2-2; 9 bases map to TRBD2. Unmatched junction bases numbered 7, after V lost 2 bases and J lost 9 bases. In germline, CDR1 is MNHNY, CDR2 SVGAGI (reference sequence). The CDR3 length is 15 residues. For the CDR3, the DNA is TGTGCCAGCAGTTACGAGGCGGGAGGGGACCGGGAGCTGTTTTTT. It specifies CASSYEAGGDRELFF.

This sequence joins TRBV27 and TRBJ1-2, with D uncertain. V was trimmed by 1 base and J by 6 bases, leaving 9 bases between them. In germline, CDR1 is MNHEY, CDR2 SMNVEV (reference sequence). The CDR3 has 13 amino acids. The CDR3 reads CASSLLSGDGYTF. The CDR3 nucleotides read TGTGCCAGCAGTTTATTATCCGGAGATGGCTACACCTTC.

This clonotype was observed a few times. The chain employs TRBV7-9 and TRBJ2-5, with D hard to call. The germline CDR1 and CDR2 sequences are SEHNR and FQNEAQ (reference sequence). The CDR3 runs 13 residues. V lost 5 bases and J lost 4, with 11 bases in between. CDR3 nucleotides: TGTGCCAGCAGCCCCCGGGCTCGAGAGACCCAGTACTTC. Amino acids: CASSPRARETQYF.

Only one count was recorded for this clonotype. The genes are TRBV6-2 or TRBV6-3 and TRBJ1-1, with D perhaps matching TRBD1 (5 bases). The V end was cut by 0 bases, the J end by 3 bases, with 14 bases between. Per germline, CDR1 MNHEY and CDR2 SVGEGT. This CDR3 has 16 amino acids. Here the CDR3 reads CASSYSRDLGDTEAFF. The CDR3 nucleotides are TGTGCCAGCAGTTACTCGAGGGACCTGGGGGACACTGAAGCTTTCTTT.

This clonotype was picked up one time. The chain joins TRBV6-1 to TRBJ1-1; D gene uncertain. Trimming shortened V by 3 bases and J by 5 bases, and 10 bases separated the two germline ends. From germline, CDR1 is MNHNS and CDR2 SASEGT. The CDR3 consists of 13 residues. The chain's CDR3 is CASSESTLTEAFF. Written as DNA, the CDR3 is TGTGCCAGCAGTGAGTCGACCCTTACTGAAGCTTTCTTT.

This clonotype was counted between two and nine times. V gene TRBV6-5 combines with J gene TRBJ1-5; D remains unclear. Germline CDR1 reads MNHEY; CDR2 reads SVGAGI. CDR3 size: 14 residues. Trimming cost V 6 bases and J 0 bases, with 9 bases left between them. The CDR3 nucleotides read TGTGCCAGCAGCTTCCAATATAGCAATCAGCCCCAGCATTTT. Its translation: CASSFQYSNQPQHF.

The rearrangement joins TRBV7-3 to TRBJ1-5; TRBD1 matches 7 bases. The CDR3 has 13 residues. Germline CDR1 is SGHTA and CDR2 is FQGTGA. V shed 5 bases, J shed 4 bases, and the junction held 2 bases outside the gene matches. The CDR3 sequence is CASSMDRNQPQHF. The CDR3, as DNA: TGTGCCAGCAGCATGGACAGGAATCAGCCCCAGCATTTT.